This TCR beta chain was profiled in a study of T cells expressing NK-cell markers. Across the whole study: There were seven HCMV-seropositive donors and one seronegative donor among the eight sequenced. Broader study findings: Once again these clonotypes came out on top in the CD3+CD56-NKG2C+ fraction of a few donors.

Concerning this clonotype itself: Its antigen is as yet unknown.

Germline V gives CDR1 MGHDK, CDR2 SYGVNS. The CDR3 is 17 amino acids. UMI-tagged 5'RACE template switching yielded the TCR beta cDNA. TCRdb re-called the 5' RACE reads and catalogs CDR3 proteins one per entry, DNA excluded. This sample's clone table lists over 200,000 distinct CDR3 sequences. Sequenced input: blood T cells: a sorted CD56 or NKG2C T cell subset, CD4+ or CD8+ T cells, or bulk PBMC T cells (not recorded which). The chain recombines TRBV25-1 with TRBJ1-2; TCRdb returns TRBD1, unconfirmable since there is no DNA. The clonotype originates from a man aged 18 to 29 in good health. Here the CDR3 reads CASSELGIGGGNYGYTF.